These T cell receptor beta chains were read from a single sample in a study of vaccination effects on CD4 cells after COVID-19. Sequenced by immunoSEQ multiplex PCR; TCRdb stores in-frame clones only, minus some. This table has more than 13,000 clones, around three quarters appearing once. Antigens of these TCRs are unknown. The sample consisted of CD4+ T cells from PBMCs cultured with HCoV-NL63 spike peptides, taken after COVID-19 vaccination. These receptors originate from a human donor who had a prior SARS-CoV-2 infection. Both conserved end residues are part of each CDR3. The order of the fields is CDR3 DNA, CDR3 protein, J gene, V gene, D gene, clone size. A D gene is named only where the DNA matches it firmly. Part of the rows lack a size; the others show once, few, many or a class for expanded clones.

TGTGCCAGCTCACCCCAGGACAGGGTGGTTGGCTCAAAGGACACTGAAGCTTTCTTT	CASSPQDRVVGSKDTEAFF	TRBJ1-1	TRBV18	TRBD1	NA
TGTGCCAGCAGCCAAGAGTTCGTGGGGGCGGGTAACTATGGCTACACCTTC	CASSQEFVGAGNYGYTF	TRBJ1-2	TRBV14	NA	NA
TGTGCCAGCGTGTCGGGGGCTACGAGTGAGCAGTTCTTC	CASVSGATSEQFF	TRBJ2-1	TRBV6-5	NA	NA
TGCAGCGTCGGCGGTTCCGCGGGGGCCCATTACAATGAGCAGTTCTTC	CSVGGSAGAHYNEQFF	TRBJ2-1	TRBV29-1	NA	NA
TGTGCCACCAGCCCTACCCAGGGGGCTGGGGATGAAAAACTGTTTTTT	CATSPTQGAGDEKLFF	TRBJ1-4	TRBV15	TRBD1	few
TGTGCCAGCAGCCAAGATCTTGTACGGCGCTACGAGCAGTACTTC	CASSQDLVRRYEQYF	TRBJ2-7	TRBV14	NA	NA
TGTGCCAGCAGCTTGGAGGCGCCCACTGAAGCTTTCTTT	CASSLEAPTEAFF	TRBJ1-1	TRBV5-4	NA	NA
TGCGCCAGCAGCCAAGTGGGGGCGGGACGGCGGTGGCCCCAGCATTTT	CASSQVGAGRRWPQHF	TRBJ1-5	TRBV4-1	NA	NA
TGTGCCAGCAGACAGGGAAGTACATCTCAGCCCCAGCATTTT	CASRQGSTSQPQHF	TRBJ1-5	TRBV2	NA	NA
TGTGCCAGCAGCTCGCGCCTTAGCGGGTCAGATACGCAGTATTTT	CASSSRLSGSDTQYF	TRBJ2-3	TRBV7-3	TRBD2	NA
TGTGCCAGCAGCGGGCGACTAGCGGGGCCCTACGAGCAGTACTTC	CASSGRLAGPYEQYF	TRBJ2-7	TRBV11-2	TRBD2	NA
TGTGCCAGCCACACAGGAGAAGAGACCCAGTACTTC	CASHTGEETQYF	TRBJ2-5	TRBV7-6	NA	few
TGTGCCAGTAGTATTCAGGGGACTAGCGGGCCCAAAAACATTCAGTACTTC	CASSIQGTSGPKNIQYF	TRBJ2-4	TRBV19	TRBD2	NA
TGTGCCAGCAGCCCCGGACAGGGGTGGGAGACCCAGTACTTC	CASSPGQGWETQYF	TRBJ2-5	TRBV5-4	TRBD1	NA
TGTGCCAGCTCACAGACTAGTAACGAGCAGTACTTC	CASSQTSNEQYF	TRBJ2-7	TRBV18	NA	NA
TGTGCCAGCAGCCGTGGACTAGCGGGAACCACAGATACGCAGTATTTT	CASSRGLAGTTDTQYF	TRBJ2-3	TRBV7-9	TRBD2	NA
TGTGCCAGCTCAAAGTACAATCCAACTAATGAAAAACTGTTTTTT	CASSKYNPTNEKLFF	TRBJ1-4	TRBV5-8	NA	NA